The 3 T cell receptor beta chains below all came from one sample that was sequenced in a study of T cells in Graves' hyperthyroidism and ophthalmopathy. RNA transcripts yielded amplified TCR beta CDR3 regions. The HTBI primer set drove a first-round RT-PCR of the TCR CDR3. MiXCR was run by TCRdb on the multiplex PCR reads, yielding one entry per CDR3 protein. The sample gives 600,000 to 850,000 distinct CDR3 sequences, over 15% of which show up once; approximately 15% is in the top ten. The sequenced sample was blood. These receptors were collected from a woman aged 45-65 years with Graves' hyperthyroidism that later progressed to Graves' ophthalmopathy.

In DNA form, the CDR3 reads TGCAGTGCTAGACTCCCTAGCGGGGGCTCGTACTACAATGAGCAGTTCTTC. Amino acids: CSARLPSGGSYYNEQFF. The chain links TRBV20-1 to TRBJ2-1; 10 bases line up with TRBD2. Looked up from germline, CDR1 is DFQATT and CDR2 is SNEGSKA (reference sequence). The CDR3 is 17 residues long. Unmatched junction bases numbered 10, after V lost 2 bases and J lost 3 bases.

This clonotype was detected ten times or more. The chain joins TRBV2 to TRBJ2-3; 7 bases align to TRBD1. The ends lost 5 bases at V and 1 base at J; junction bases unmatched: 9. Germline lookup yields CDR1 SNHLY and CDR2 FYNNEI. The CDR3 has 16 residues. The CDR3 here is CASSTEQGWGTDTQYF. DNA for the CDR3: TGTGCCAGCAGTACAGAACAGGGGTGGGGCACAGATACGCAGTATTTT.

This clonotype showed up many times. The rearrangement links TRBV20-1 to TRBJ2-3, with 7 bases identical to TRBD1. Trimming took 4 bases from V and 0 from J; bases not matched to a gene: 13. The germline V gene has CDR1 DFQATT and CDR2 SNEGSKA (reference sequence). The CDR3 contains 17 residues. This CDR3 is CSATAGTDPTSTDTQYF. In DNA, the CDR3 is TGCAGTGCTACTGCCGGGACAGATCCTACTAGCACAGATACGCAGTATTTT.